This TCR beta chain is drawn from a study of hypomethylating agent response in myelodysplastic syndrome. The wider study: The mean patient age was approximately 67 +/- 5.9 years, and diploid cytogenetics predominated. Whole-study findings and limits: Non-responders showed more contracted clonotypes post-treatment, while responders showed more novel ones. Across all patients and within response groups, hypomethylating treatment left richness, diversity and clonality without significant change. The cohort was small, with only approximately 11 patients analyzed.

As concerns this clone: The antigen is unknown.

Libraries were prepared by immunoSEQ multiplex PCR; TCRdb keeps only in-frame clonotypes and omits some of them. The table lists 4,700 or so clones, 75% to 90% of them singletons, with about a sixth in the top ten. This CDR3 has 17 residues. Between the trimmed V and J ends, which lost 5 bases and 0 bases, there was a span of 19 bases. Germline-derived CDR1 and CDR2 are SGHTA and FQGNSA. The chain combines TRBV7-2 with TRBJ1-1; D might be TRBD1 (5 bases). The sample in question was bone marrow, obtained before or after starting hypomethylating agent treatment for myelodysplastic syndrome (not recorded which). The sequence derives from a human donor with myelodysplastic syndrome. The CDR3 sequence is CASSLGTDFLLNTEAFF. The CDR3 nucleotides read TGTGCCAGCAGCCTCGGGACGGACTTCCTCTTGAACACTGAAGCTTTCTTT.